The 2 T cell receptor beta chains below all came from one sample that was sequenced in a study of CXCR3-negative and CXCR3-positive naive CD8 T cells. Study-wide results and caveats: CXCR3-positive naive cells had TRB CDR3s that were more hydrophobic than CXCR3-negative naive cells had.

What these receptors recognize is not known. The method, 5' RACE with UMI labels, was used to prepare the TRB cDNA libraries. From the 5' RACE reads, TCRdb lists one entry per CDR3 protein and no DNA. The sample's table shows about 150,000 distinct CDR3 sequences. Specimen: naive CXCR3+ CD8+ T cells from blood. As for subset: CD45RO-CCR7+CD27+CD95- naive CD8+ T cells expressing CXCR3 (TNR3+). These receptors all stem from a human donor in good health. Some clones in this sample may be carry-over from other donors' samples.

V is TRBV29-1 and J is TRBJ2-3; as DNA is missing, the TRBD2 call by TCRdb cannot be tested. This CDR3 is built from 15 residues. Germline-derived CDR1 and CDR2 are SQVTM and ANQGSEA. The CDR3 protein is CSVEGTSGDTDTQYF.

V usage is TRBV20-1 and J usage is TRBJ1-5. The CDR3 spans 15 residues. In germline, CDR1 is DFQATT, CDR2 SNEGSKA (reference sequence). This CDR3 is CSASGGALPNQPQHF.